This note documents a single T cell receptor (beta chain) sequence. Its antigen is as yet unknown. The data were produced by immunoSEQ multiplex PCR, yet TCRdb's version contains in-frame clones alone and is incomplete. The sample lists about 130,000 clones, roughly 91% occurring once. This record comes from a study of T cell responses to AZD1222 COVID-19 vaccine. V lost 5 bases and J 0 bases, leaving 14 bases between the germline ends. The CDR3 contains 15 residues. CDR1 is MDHEN and CDR2 is SYDVKM in the germline V gene. Broader study findings: Repertoire collection took place solely once the T cell response had peaked.

J is TRBJ2-7 and V is TRBV28; D possibly matches TRBD1 or TRBD2 (5 bases each). This TCR was recovered from an adult in good health. Sample: peripheral blood, taken on day 0 of MenACWY control vaccination. In nucleotides, the CDR3 is TGTGCCAGCAGTCGACCCGGGACGAGCTCCTACGAGCAGTACTTC. Its translation is CASSRPGTSSYEQYF.